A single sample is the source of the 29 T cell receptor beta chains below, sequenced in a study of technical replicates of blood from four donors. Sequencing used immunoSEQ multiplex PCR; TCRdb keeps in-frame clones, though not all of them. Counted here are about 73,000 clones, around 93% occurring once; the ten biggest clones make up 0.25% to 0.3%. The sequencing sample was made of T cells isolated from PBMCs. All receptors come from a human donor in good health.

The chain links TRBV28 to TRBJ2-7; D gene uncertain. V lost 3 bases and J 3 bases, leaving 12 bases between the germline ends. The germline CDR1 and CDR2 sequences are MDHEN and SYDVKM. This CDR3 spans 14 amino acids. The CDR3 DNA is TGTGCCAGCAGTTTTGAAGTAGTCGGCTACGAGCAGTACTTC. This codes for CASSFEVVGYEQYF.

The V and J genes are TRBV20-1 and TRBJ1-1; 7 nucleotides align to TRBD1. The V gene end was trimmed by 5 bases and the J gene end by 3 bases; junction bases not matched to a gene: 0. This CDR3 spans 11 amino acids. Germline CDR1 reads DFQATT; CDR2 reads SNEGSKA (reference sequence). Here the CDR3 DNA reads TGCAGTGCTGGACAGGACACTGAAGCTTTCTTT. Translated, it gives CSAGQDTEAFF.

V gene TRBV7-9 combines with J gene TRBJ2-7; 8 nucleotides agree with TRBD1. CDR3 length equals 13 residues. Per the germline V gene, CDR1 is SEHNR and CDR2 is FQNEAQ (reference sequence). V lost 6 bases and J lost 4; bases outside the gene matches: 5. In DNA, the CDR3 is TGTGCCAGCAGGCGAAGACAGGGGTACGAGCAGTACTTC. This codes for CASRRRQGYEQYF.

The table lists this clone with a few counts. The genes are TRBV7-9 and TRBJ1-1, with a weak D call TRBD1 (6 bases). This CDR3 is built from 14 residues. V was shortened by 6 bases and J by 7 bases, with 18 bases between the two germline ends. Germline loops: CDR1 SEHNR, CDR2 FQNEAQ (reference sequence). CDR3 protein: CASRPQVQQGEAFF. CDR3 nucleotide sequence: TGTGCCAGCAGACCGCAGGTACAACAGGGTGAAGCTTTCTTT.

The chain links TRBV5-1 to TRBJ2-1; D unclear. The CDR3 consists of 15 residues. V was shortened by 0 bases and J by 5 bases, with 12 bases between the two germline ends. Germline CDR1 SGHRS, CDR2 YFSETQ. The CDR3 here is CASSLDETRHNEQFF. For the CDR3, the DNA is TGCGCCAGCAGCTTGGACGAAACGAGGCACAATGAGCAGTTCTTC.

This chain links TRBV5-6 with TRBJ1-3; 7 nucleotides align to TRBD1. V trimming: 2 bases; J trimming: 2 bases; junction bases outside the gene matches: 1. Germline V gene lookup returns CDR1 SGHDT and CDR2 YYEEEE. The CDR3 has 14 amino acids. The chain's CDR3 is CASSFDRAGNTIYF. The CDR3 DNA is TGTGCCAGCAGCTTCGACAGGGCTGGAAACACCATATATTTT.

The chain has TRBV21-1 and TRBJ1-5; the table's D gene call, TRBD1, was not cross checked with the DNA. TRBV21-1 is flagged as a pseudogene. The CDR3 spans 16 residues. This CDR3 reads CASSKVGAALNQPQHF. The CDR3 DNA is TGTGCCAGCAGCAAAGTGGGGGCAGCCCTAAATCAGCCCCAGCATTTT.

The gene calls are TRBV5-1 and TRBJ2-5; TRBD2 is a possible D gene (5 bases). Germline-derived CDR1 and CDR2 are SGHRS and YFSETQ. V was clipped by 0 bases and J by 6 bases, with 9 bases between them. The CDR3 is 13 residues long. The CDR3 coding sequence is TGCGCCAGCAGCTTGGCACGGGAAAAGACCCAGTACTTC. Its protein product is CASSLAREKTQYF.

The CDR3 spells CASSIIAGRGYTF. For the CDR3, the DNA is TGTGCCAGTAGTATCATTGCGGGGAGGGGCTACACCTTC. The chain is built from TRBV19 and TRBJ1-2; D unresolved. CDR3 size: 13 residues. The V end was cut by 3 bases, the J end by 8 bases, with 13 bases between. In germline, CDR1 is LNHDA, CDR2 SQIVND (reference sequence).

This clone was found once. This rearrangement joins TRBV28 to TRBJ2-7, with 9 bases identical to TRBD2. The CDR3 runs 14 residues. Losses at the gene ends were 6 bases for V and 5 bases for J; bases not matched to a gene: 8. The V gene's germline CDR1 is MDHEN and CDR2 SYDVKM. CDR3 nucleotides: TGTGCCAGCAGCTTCATTAGCGGGAGCCACGAGCAGTACTTC. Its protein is CASSFISGSHEQYF.

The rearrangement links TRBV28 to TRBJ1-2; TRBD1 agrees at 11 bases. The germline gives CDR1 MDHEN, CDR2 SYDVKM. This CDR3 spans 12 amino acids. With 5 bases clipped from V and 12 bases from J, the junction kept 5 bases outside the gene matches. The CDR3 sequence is CASSGQGARDTF. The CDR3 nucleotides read TGTGCCAGCAGTGGACAGGGGGCCCGCGACACCTTC.

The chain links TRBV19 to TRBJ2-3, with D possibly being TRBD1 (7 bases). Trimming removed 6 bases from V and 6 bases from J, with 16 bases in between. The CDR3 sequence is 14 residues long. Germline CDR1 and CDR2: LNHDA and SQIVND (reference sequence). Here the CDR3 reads CASRGRGAEDTQYF. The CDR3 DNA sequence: TGTGCCAGTAGGGGCAGGGGGGCAGAGGATACGCAGTATTTT.

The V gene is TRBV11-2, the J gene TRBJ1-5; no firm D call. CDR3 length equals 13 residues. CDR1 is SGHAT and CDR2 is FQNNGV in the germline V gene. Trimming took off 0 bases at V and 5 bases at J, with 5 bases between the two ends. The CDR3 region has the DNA TGTGCCAGCAGCTTAGATCCAGATCAGCCCCAGCATTTT. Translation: CASSLDPDQPQHF. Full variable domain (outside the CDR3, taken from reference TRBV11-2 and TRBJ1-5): EAGVAQSPRYKIIEKRQSVAFWCNPISGHATLYWYQQILGQGPKLLIQFQNNGVVDDSQLPKDRFSAERLKGVDSTLKIQPAKLEDSAVYLCASSLDPDQPQHFGDGTRLSIL.

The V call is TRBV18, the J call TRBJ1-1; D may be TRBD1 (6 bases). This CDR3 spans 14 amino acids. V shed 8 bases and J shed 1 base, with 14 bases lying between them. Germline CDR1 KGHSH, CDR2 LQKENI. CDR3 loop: CASTFDRTNTEAFF. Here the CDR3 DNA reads TGTGCCAGCACTTTTGACAGGACGAACACTGAAGCTTTCTTT.

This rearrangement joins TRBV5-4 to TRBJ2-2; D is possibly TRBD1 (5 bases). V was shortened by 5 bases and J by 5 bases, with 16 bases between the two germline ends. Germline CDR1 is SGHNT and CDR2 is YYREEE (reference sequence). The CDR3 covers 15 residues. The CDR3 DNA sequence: TGTGCCAGCAGTAGTCCAGGGCAATCGACCGGGGAGCTGTTTTTT. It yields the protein CASSSPGQSTGELFF.

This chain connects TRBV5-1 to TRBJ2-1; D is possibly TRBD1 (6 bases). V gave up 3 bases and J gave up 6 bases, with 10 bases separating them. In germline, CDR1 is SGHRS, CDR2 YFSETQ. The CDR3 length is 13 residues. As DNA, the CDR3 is TGCGCCAGCAGCTGGACAGTACGCAATGAGCAGTTCTTC. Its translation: CASSWTVRNEQFF.

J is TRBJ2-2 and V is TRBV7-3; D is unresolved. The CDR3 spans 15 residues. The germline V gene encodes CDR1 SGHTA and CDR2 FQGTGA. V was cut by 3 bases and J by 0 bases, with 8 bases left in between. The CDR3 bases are TGTGCCAGCAGCTTCGGCGGATCGAACACCGGGGAGCTGTTTTTT. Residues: CASSFGGSNTGELFF.

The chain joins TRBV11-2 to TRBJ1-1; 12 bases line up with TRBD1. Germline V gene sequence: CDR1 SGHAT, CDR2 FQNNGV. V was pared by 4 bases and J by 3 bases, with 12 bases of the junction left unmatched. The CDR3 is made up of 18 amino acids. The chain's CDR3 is CASSSLSLRDRGHTEAFF. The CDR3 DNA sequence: TGTGCCAGCAGCTCGTTATCCTTGAGGGACAGGGGGCACACTGAAGCTTTCTTT.

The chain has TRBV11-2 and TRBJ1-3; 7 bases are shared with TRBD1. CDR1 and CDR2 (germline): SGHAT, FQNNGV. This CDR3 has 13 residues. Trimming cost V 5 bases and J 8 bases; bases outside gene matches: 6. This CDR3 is CASSQGQVDTIYF. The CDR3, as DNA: TGTGCCAGCAGCCAAGGACAGGTCGACACCATATATTTT. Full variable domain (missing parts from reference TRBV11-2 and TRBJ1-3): EAGVAQSPRYKIIEKRQSVAFWCNPISGHATLYWYQQILGQGPKLLIQFQNNGVVDDSQLPKDRFSAERLKGVDSTLKIQPAKLEDSAVYLCASSQGQVDTIYFGEGSWLTVV.

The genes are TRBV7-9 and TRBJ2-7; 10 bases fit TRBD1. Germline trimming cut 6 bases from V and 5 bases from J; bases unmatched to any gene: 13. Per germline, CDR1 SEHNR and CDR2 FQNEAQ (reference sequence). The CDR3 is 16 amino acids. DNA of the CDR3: TGTGCCAGCAGTCGGGACCGGGACAGGGGTTCCCACGAGCAGTACTTC. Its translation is CASSRDRDRGSHEQYF.

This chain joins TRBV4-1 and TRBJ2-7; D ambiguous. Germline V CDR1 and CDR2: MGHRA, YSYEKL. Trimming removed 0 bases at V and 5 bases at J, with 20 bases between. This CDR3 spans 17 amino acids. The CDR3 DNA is TGCGCCAGCAGCCAAGATCTTGTTCGGGTCCTAACTAACGAGCAGTACTTC. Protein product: CASSQDLVRVLTNEQYF.

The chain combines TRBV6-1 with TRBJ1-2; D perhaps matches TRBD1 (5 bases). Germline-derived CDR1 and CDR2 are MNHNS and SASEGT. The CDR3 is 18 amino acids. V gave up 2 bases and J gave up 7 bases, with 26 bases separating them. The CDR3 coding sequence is TGTGCCAGCAGTGAATCTCTTCGGTCAGGGAGGAGGGGTAGTGGCTACACCTTC. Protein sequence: CASSESLRSGRRGSGYTF.

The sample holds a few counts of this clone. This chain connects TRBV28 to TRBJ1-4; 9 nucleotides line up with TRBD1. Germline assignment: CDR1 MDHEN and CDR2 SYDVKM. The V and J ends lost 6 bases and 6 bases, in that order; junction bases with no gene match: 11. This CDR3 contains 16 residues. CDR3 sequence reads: CASREGTGTGYEKLFF. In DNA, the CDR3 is TGTGCCAGCAGGGAGGGTACCGGGACAGGGTATGAAAAACTGTTTTTT.

CDR3 nucleotides: TGTGCCAGCAGTCGCCGGGCAGGGGAACACTATGGCTACACCTTC. The encoded protein is CASSRRAGEHYGYTF. V gene TRBV27 combines with J gene TRBJ1-2; possible D gene TRBD1, 6 bases. Germline CDR1 MNHEY, CDR2 SMNVEV (reference sequence). Deletions cut 5 bases from V and 3 bases from J, with 16 bases between. CDR3 length equals 15 residues.

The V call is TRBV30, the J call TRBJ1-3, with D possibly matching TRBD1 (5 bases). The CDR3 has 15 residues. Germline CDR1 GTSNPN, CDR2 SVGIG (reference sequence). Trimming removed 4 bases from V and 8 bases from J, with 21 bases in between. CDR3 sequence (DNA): TGTGCCTGGACCTCTCGCGAAGGACCAGGGTACACCATATATTTT. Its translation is CAWTSREGPGYTIYF.

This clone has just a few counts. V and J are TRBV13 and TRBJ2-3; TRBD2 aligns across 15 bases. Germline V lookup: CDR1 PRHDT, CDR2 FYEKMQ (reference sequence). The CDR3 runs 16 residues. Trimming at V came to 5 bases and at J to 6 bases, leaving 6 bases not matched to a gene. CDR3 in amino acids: CASSRLGLAGGDTQYF. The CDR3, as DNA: TGTGCCAGCAGCCGACTAGGACTAGCGGGAGGGGATACGCAGTATTTT.

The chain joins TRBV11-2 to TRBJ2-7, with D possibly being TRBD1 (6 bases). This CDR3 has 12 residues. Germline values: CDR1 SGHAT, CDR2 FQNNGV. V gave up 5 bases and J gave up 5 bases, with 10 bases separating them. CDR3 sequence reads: CASSPTGHEQYF. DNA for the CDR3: TGTGCCAGCAGCCCTACAGGGCACGAGCAGTACTTC.

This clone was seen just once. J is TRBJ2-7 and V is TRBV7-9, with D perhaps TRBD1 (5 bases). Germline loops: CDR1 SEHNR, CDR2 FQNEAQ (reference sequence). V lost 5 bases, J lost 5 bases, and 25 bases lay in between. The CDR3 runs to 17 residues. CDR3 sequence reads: CASSHSKGIGPMDEQYF. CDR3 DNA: TGTGCCAGCAGCCACTCCAAGGGGATAGGGCCGATGGACGAGCAGTACTTC.

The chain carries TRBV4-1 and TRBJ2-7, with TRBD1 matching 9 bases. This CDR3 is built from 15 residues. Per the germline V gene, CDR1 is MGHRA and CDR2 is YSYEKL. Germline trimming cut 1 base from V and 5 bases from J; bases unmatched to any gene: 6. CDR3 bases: TGCGCCAGCAGCCAAGGGGACAGGGAAGTTGACGAGCAGTACTTC. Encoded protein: CASSQGDREVDEQYF.